This T cell receptor (beta chain) was identified in a study of T-cell memory formation after mild COVID-19. This CDR3 region has 16 residues. Trimming removed 0 bases from V and 7 bases from J, with 16 bases in between. The germline gives CDR1 KGHSH, CDR2 LQKENI. TCRdb ran MiXCR on the 5' RACE reads and lists one entry per CDR3 protein. The sample contains roughly 52,000 distinct CDR3 sequences, 8% to 9.5% of which appear only once. Sequences were obtained from PBMCs or a T cell subset sorted from them (not recorded which). This sequence joins TRBV18 and TRBJ2-4; D perhaps matches TRBD2 (7 bases). The clonotype comes from a man aged 18 to 30 who had mild COVID-19 (a few samples of this study predate the infection). Cell type and time point are not known. For the CDR3, the DNA is TGTGCCAGCTCACCACCTAATCGGGGGGCGAGTAACATTCAGTACTTC. Translating gives CASSPPNRGASNIQYF.